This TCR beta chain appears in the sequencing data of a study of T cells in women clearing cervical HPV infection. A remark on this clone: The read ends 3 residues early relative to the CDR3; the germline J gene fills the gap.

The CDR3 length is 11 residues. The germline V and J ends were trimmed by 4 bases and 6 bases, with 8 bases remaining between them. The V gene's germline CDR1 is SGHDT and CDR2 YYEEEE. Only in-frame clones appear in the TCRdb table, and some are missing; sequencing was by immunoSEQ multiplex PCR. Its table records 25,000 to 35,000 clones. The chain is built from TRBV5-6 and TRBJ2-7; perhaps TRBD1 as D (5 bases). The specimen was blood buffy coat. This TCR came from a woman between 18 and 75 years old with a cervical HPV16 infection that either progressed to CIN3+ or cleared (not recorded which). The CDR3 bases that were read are TGTGCCAGCAGCGTTAGGGGCGAG. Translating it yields CASSVRGE. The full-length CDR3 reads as CASSVRGEQYF.